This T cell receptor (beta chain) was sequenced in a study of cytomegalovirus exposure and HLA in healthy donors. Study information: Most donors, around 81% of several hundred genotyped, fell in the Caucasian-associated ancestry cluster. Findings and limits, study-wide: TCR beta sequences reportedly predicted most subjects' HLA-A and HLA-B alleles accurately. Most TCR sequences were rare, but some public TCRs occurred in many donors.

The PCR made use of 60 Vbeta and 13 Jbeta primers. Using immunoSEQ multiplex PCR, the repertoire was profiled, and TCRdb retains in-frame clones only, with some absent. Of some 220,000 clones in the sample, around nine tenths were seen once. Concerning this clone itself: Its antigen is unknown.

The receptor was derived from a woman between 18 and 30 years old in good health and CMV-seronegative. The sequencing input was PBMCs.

The CDR3 spells CASSQNTGELFF. The CDR3 DNA reads TGTGCCAGCAGCCAGAACACCGGGGAGCTGTTTTTT. This rearrangement joins TRBV27 to TRBJ2-2; D remains ambiguous. The CDR3 sequence is 12 residues long. The V gene's germline CDR1 is MNHEY and CDR2 SMNVEV (reference sequence). V gave up 6 bases and J gave up 1 base, with 3 bases separating them.